The clone carrying this TCR beta chain has just one count. Trimming removed 6 bases at V and 4 bases at J, with 16 bases between. This CDR3 comprises 14 residues. The germline gives CDR1 MNHNS, CDR2 SASEGT. The sample comes from a study of shared clonotypes between healthy human individuals. TCRdb keeps only in-frame clones here, not all; method: immunoSEQ multiplex PCR. This sample carries roughly 520,000 clones, approximately 95% of them seen once, and the ten largest clones take 0.064%. The chain is built from TRBV6-1 and TRBJ2-7; D possibly corresponds to TRBD1 (6 bases). What was sequenced was naive CD4+ T cells sorted from blood. Subset defined: CD45RA+ positively selected. This receptor was taken from a woman in her twenties or thirties in good health. CDR3 sequence: CASSWSGHSYEQYF. DNA for the CDR3: TGTGCCAGCAGCTGGTCGGGACACAGTTACGAGCAGTACTTC.